This TCR beta chain was recorded in a study of cytomegalovirus exposure and HLA in healthy donors. Study conclusions and caveats: In an earlier analysis, in under 700 donors, most V segments appeared productive either ~87% or ~30% of the time.

Unmatched junction bases numbered 7, after V lost 0 bases and J lost 6 bases. Germline CDR1 is SGDLS and CDR2 is YYNGEE. The length of the CDR3 is 15 residues. The PCR was carried out with 60 Vbeta primers and 13 Jbeta primers. Original data processing: Around 83 million unique TCR beta chains, roughly 11 million shared, were counted in a later analysis. Clones were sequenced by immunoSEQ multiplex PCR, and TCRdb holds only the in-frame ones, with some missing. Clonal size and the V and J genes are those of that table, whereas D and trimming came from the DNA. The sample consists of 140,000 to 150,000 clones, around 72% of them appearing once. A note on this clone: Its antigen is not identified.

The genes are TRBV9 and TRBJ1-1; TRBD1 matches 8 bases. Sequenced sample: PBMCs. The TCR was taken from a man aged 40-55 years in good health and CMV-seronegative. In DNA form, the CDR3 reads TGTGCCAGCAGCGTAGAGGTCAGGGGGCAGCCTGAAGCTTTCTTT. Translation: CASSVEVRGQPEAFF.